Sequencing of this T cell receptor beta chain was carried out in a study of cytomegalovirus exposure and HLA in healthy donors. About the study: Around 80 million unique TCRs from HLA-typed donors were held in an early data release. Points from the study as a whole: Being indistinguishable, some V segments were excluded, TRBV6-2 and TRBV6-3 among them. TCR beta chain V- and J-gene trimming was linked, in a later analysis, to a missense variant in DCLRE1C.

As concerns this clone: Its specificity is unknown.

The PCR employed 60 Vbeta primers together with 13 Jbeta primers. This table comes from immunoSEQ multiplex PCR, and its TCRdb copy is limited to in-frame clones, with some not included. The table lists around 170,000 clones, approximately 80% of them singletons. Germline CDR1 is KGHSH and CDR2 is LQKENI. The V end was cut by 6 bases, the J end by 3 bases, with 16 bases between. There are 15 residues in the CDR3. When sampled, the donors appeared nominally healthy, though they likely had unrecorded immune exposures. This sequence joins TRBV18 and TRBJ2-3; perhaps TRBD2 as D (5 bases). This TCR derives from a man in his fifties or sixties in good health and CMV-seronegative. What was sequenced was PBMCs. CDR3 in amino acids: CASSPGRGGTDTQYF. CDR3 nucleotide sequence: TGTGCCAGCTCTCCGGGAAGAGGTGGGACAGATACGCAGTATTTT.